This T cell receptor beta chain was profiled in a study of shared clonotypes between healthy human individuals. Healthy adults negative for HIV, lacking recent acute infections or vaccinations, served as donors. The V and J ends lost 6 bases and 0 bases respectively, with 12 bases between them. CDR3 length equals 15 residues. Germline lookup yields CDR1 LNHDA and CDR2 SQIVND (reference sequence). Assay used: immunoSEQ multiplex PCR; TCRdb lists only in-frame clones, some missing. The sample yields about half a million clones, over 70% seen once. The sequence derives from a woman aged 40 to 50 in good health. Some clones in this sample may be carry-over from other donors' samples. This chain links TRBV19 with TRBJ2-1; D might be TRBD1 or TRBD2, each matching 5 bases. Material for sequencing was PBMCs. The CDR3 here is CASRRDGNSYNEQFF. DNA of the CDR3: TGTGCCAGTAGAAGGGACGGCAACTCCTACAATGAGCAGTTCTTC.